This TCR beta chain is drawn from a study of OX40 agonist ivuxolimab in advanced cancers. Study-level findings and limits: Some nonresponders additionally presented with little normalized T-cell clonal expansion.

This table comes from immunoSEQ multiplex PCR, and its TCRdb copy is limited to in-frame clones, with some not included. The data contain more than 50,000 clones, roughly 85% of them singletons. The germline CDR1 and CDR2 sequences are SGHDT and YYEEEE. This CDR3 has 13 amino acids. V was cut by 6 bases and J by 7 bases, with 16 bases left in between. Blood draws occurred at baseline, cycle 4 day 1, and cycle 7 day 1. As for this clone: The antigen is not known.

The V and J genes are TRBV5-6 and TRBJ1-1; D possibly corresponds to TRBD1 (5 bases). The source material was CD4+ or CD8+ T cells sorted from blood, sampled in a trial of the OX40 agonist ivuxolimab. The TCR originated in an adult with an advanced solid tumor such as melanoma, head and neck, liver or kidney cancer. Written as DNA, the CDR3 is TGTGCCAGCACGCACGGGGGTGGCGGTGAAGCTTTCTTT. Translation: CASTHGGGGEAFF.